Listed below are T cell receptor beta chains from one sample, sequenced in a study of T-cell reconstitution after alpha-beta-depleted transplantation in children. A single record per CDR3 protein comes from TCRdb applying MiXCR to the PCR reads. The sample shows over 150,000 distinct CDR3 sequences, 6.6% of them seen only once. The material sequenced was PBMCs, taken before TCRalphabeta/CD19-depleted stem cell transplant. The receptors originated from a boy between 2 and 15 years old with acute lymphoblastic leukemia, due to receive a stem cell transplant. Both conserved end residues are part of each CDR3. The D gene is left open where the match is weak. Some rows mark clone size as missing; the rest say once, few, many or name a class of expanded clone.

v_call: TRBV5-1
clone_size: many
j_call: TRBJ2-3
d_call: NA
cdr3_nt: TGCGCCAGCTATGAGGGGGGGTCCACAGATACGCAGTATTTT
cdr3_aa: CASYEGGSTDTQYF

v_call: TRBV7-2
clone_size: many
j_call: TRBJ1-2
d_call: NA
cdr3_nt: TGTGCCAGCAGCTTAGAGGTCGGGGGCTACACCTTC
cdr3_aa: CASSLEVGGYTF

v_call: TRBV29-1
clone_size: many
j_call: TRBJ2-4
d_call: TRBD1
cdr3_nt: TGCAGCGTCCTCGACAGGGACATTCAGTACTTC
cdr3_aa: CSVLDRDIQYF

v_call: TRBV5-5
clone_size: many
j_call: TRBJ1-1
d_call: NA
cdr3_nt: TGTGCCAGCAGCTTTGGCGCAAATGGGGGCCCCAACACTGAAGCTTTCTTT
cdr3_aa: CASSFGANGGPNTEAFF

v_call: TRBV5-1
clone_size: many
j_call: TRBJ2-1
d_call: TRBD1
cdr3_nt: TGCGCCAGCAGCCCCGACAGGGATGAGCAGTTCTTC
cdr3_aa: CASSPDRDEQFF

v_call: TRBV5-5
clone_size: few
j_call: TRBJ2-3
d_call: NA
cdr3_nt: TGTGCCAGCAGCTTGCTGTCAGAACACACAGATACGCAGTATTTT
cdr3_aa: CASSLLSEHTDTQYF

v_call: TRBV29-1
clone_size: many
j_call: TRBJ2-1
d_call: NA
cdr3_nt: TGCAGCGTTGATATGGGGGGGGCCCTCAATGAGCAGTTCTTC
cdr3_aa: CSVDMGGALNEQFF

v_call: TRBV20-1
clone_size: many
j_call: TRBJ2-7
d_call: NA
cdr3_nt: TGCAGTGCTAATGTCCAATCCTACGAGCAGTACTTC
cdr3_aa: CSANVQSYEQYF

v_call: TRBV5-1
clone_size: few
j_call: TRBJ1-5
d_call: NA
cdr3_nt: TGCGCCAGCAGCTTGGGGGAGAATAGCAATCAGCCCCAGCATTTT
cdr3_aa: CASSLGENSNQPQHF

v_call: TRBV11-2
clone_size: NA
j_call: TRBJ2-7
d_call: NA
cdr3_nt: TGTGCCAGCAGCTTCGACTCACTGACAGCCGGGGAGCAGTACTTC
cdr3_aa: CASSFDSLTAGEQYF

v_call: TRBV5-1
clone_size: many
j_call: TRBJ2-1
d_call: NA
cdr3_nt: TGCGCCAGCAGCTTGTTGTCAGGGGATACCAATGAGCAGTTCTTC
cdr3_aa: CASSLLSGDTNEQFF

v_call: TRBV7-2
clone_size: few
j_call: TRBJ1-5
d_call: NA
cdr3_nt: TGTGCCAGCAGCCCGGACAGTTCCTATAGCAATCAGCCCCAGCATTTT
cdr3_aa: CASSPDSSYSNQPQHF

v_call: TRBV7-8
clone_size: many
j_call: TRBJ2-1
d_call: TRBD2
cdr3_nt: TGTGCCAGCAGCTCCCCGGGGGGGGCGAGGGATGAGCAGTTCTTC
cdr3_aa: CASSSPGGARDEQFF

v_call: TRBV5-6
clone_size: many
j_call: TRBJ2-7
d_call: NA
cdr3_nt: TGTGCCAGCAGTCATACAGGGAGCCCCTACGAGCAGTACTTC
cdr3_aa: CASSHTGSPYEQYF

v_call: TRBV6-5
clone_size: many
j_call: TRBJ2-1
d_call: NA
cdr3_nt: TGTGCCAGCCAGGCAGGGGTAGGGGAGCAGTTCTTC
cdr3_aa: CASQAGVGEQFF

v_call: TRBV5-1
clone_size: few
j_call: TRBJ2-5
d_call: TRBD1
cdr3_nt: TGCGCCAGCAGCGCACCCAGGACAGGCCCAGAAGAGACCCAGTACTTC
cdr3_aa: CASSAPRTGPEETQYF

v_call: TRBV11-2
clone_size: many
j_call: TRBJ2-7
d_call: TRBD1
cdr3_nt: TGTGCCAGCAGCTCAGGGGACAGGGATATCTACGAGCAGTACTTC
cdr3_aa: CASSSGDRDIYEQYF

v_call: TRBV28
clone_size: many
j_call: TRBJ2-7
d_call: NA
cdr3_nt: TGTGCCAGCACAGACGCCGCAGGGAAGTACTTC
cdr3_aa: CASTDAAGKYF

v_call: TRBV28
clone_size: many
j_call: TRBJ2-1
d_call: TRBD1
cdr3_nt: TGTGCCAGCAGCCCCGGACAGGAGCCCTACAATGAGCAGTTCTTC
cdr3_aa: CASSPGQEPYNEQFF

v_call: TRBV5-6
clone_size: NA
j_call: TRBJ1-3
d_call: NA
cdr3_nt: TGTGCCAGCAGCGAAGGGTCAGGGACTCTCTCTGGAAACACCATATATTTT
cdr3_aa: CASSEGSGTLSGNTIYF

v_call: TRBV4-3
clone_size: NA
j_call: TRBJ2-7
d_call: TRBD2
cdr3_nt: TGCGCCAGCAGCCAAGATCGCGCTTCGGGGGGGGTGTACGAGCAGTACTTC
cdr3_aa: CASSQDRASGGVYEQYF

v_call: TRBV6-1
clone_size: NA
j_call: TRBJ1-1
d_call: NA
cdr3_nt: TGTGCCAGCAGTGGATTAGACAGATTCCGGGACACTGAAGCTTTCTTT
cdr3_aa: CASSGLDRFRDTEAFF

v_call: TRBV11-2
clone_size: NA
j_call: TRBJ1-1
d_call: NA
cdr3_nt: TGTGCCAGCAGCTTATGTATAGGGCACACTGAAGCTTTCTTT
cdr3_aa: CASSLCIGHTEAFF

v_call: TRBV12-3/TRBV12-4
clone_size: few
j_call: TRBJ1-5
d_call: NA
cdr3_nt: TGTGCCAGCAGTTTCGGTACAGGTAATCAGCCCCAGCATTTT
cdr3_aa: CASSFGTGNQPQHF

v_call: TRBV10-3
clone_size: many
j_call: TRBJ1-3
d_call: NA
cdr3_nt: TGTGCCATCAGTGCGCCTCTGGGGCAAGATCCGCGGGACTCTGGAAACACCATATATTTT
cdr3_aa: CAISAPLGQDPRDSGNTIYF

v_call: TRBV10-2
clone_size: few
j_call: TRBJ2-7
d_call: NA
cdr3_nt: TGCGCCAGCAGTGAGAAGGGGGTCTACGAGCAGTACTTC
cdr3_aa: CASSEKGVYEQYF

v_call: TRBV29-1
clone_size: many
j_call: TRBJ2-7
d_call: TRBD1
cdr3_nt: TGCAGCGCTAGGACAGGGCTCCACGAGCAGTACTTC
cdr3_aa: CSARTGLHEQYF

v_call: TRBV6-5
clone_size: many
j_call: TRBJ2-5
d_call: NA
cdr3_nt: TGTGCCAGCAGTTCTCAGGGTGGATGGGGAGAGACCCAGTACTTC
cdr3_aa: CASSSQGGWGETQYF

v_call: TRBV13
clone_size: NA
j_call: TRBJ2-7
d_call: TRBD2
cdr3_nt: TGTGCCAGCAGCACCCGACTAGCGGTCGACGAGCAGTACTTC
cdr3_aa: CASSTRLAVDEQYF

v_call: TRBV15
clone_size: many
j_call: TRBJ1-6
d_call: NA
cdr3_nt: TGTGCCACCAGCAGACCCCCTAGTTCACCCCTCCACTTT
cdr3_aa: CATSRPPSSPLHF

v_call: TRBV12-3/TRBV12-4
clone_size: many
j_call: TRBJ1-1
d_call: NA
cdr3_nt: TGTGCCAGCCTCCGGCCGGGCATGAACACTGAAGCTTTCTTT
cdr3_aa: CASLRPGMNTEAFF

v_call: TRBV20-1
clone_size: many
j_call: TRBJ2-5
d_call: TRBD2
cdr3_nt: TGCAGTGCTAGAGATTTCCGGGGGGAGAGAGAGACCCAGTACTTC
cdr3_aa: CSARDFRGERETQYF

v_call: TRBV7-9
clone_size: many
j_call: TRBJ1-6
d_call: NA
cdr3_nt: TGTGCCAGCCGCCGAGGGAAGGGTTCACCCCTCCACTTT
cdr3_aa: CASRRGKGSPLHF

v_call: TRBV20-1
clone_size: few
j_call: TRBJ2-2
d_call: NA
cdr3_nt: TGCAGTGCTAGACCAAACATCAGGGTGGAGGAGCTGTTTTTT
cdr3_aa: CSARPNIRVEELFF

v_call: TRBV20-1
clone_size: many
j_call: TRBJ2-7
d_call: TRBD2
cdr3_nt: TGCAGTGCTAAGAGCTTAGCGGGGCCCACCTACGAGCAGTACTTC
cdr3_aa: CSAKSLAGPTYEQYF

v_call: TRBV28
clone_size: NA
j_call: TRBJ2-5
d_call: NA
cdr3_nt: TGTGCCAGCAGTTCATCAAAGGACCCTGCCCACCAAGAGACCCAGTACTTC
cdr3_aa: CASSSSKDPAHQETQYF

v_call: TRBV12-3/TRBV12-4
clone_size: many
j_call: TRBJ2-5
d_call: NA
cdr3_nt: TGTGCCAGCAGTTTGGGTAGTTTTCGAGAGACCCAGTACTTC
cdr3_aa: CASSLGSFRETQYF

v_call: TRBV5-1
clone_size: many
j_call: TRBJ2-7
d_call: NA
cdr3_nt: TGCGCCAGCAGCTGGGGTAGGTCTTCCATGTTTCAGGAAGGCTACGAGCAGTACTTC
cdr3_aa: CASSWGRSSMFQEGYEQYF

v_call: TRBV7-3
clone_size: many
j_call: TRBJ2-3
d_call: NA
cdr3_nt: TGTGCCAGCAGCTTAATGCCTCCTAGTAGCACAGATACGCAGTATTTT
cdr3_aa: CASSLMPPSSTDTQYF

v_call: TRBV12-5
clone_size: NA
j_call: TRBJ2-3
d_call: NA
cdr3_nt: TGTGCTAGTGGTTCCGAACTAATGGGGGCCGGCACAGATACGCAGTATTTT
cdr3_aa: CASGSELMGAGTDTQYF

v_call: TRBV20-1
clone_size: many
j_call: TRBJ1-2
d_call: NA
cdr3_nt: TGCAGTGCTGGGGACACCAGCACCCTCTATGGCTACACCTTC
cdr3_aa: CSAGDTSTLYGYTF

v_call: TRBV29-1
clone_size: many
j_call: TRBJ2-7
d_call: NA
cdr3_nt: TGCAGCGTTGCGGAACACTCCTACGAGCAGTACTTC
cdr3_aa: CSVAEHSYEQYF

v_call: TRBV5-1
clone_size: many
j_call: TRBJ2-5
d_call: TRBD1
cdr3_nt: TGCGCCAGCAGCTCCGGACAGGAACAAGAGACCCAGTACTTC
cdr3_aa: CASSSGQEQETQYF

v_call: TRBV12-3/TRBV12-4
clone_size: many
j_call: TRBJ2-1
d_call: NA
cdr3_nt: TGTGCCAGCAGACCCTGGGTATACAATGAGCAGTTCTTC
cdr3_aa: CASRPWVYNEQFF

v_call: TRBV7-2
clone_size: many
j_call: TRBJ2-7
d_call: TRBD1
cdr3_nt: TGTGCCAGCAGCTTAGTGCAGGGGGCGGGCGAGCAGTACTTC
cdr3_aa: CASSLVQGAGEQYF

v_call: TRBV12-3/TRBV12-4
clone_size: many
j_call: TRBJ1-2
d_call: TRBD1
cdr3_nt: TGTGCCAGCAGTCCCTCGACAGGGTCTAACTATGGCTACACCTTC
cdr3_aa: CASSPSTGSNYGYTF

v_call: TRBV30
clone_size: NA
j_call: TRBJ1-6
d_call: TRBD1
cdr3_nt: TGTGCCTGGAGCGAGGGGACAGTGAATTCACCCCTCCACTTT
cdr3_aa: CAWSEGTVNSPLHF

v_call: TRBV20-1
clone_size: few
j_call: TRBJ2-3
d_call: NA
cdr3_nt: TGCAGTGCTCCCCGGGGGAGCACAGATACGCAGTATTTT
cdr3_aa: CSAPRGSTDTQYF

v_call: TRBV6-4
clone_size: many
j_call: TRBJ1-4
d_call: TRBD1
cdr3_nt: TGTGCCAGCATCTCGGACAGGGCCCGGGAAAAACTGTTTTTT
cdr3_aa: CASISDRAREKLFF

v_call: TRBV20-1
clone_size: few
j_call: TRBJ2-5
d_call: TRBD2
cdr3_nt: TGCAGTGCTAGACCCTCCCGAGGTGCGGGGGAGGGCCTGGAGACCCAGTACTTC
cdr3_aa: CSARPSRGAGEGLETQYF

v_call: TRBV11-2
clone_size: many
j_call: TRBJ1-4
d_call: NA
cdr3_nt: TGTGCCAGCAGCTTACAGAGAACTAATGAAAAACTGTTTTTT
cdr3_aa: CASSLQRTNEKLFF

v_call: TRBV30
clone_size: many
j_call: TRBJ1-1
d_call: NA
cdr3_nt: TGTGCCTGGAGTCGCCCGGACAGACTAAACACTGAAGCTTTCTTT
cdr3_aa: CAWSRPDRLNTEAFF

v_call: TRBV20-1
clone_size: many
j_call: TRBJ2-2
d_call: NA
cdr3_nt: TGCAGTGCTAGAGTATCAAGGGTTGGCACCGGGGAGCTGTTTTTT
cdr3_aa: CSARVSRVGTGELFF

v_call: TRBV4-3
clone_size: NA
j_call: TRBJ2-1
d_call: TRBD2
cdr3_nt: TGCGCCAGCAGCCAAGATATTTATGCGTCTAGCGGGAGGAATGAGCAGTTCTTC
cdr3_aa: CASSQDIYASSGRNEQFF

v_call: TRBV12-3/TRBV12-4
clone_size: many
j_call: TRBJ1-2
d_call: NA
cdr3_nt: TGTGCCAGCAGTGACGAGGGGTCACGTCGCGGCTACACCTTC
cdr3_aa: CASSDEGSRRGYTF